This T cell receptor beta chain emerged from a study of tissue T cells after allogeneic stem cell transplantation. Assay used: immunoSEQ multiplex PCR; TCRdb lists only in-frame clones, some missing. The table has approximately 30,000 clones, about 85% seen once; the top ten hold roughly 3.5%. A note on this clone: Its antigen is undetermined.

With 0 bases removed from V and 7 bases from J, the gap between germline ends came to 12 bases. This CDR3 has 14 amino acids. CDR1 is SNHLY and CDR2 is FYNNEI in the germline V gene. Study-wide findings and caveats: Within patients, tissue anatomy strongly shaped TCR repertoire composition. This small cohort was clinically heterogeneous, and sampling depth was a limitation. Alloreactivity or antigen specificity of tissue TCRs was not determined; some clones might be host cells.

The sample here was blood, taken before transplantation. The origin of this receptor is a woman between 18 and 55 years old who later had graft-versus-host disease after an allogeneic stem cell transplant. The chain links TRBV2 to TRBJ1-2; D gene ambiguous. CDR3 amino acids: CASSEARPSTGYTF. The CDR3, as DNA: TGTGCCAGCAGTGAAGCGAGGCCTTCCACTGGCTACACCTTC.